This TCR beta chain was sequenced during a study of T cells in Graves' hyperthyroidism and ophthalmopathy. Study outcomes and limitations: A median 6.5 months before onset, the model predicted ophthalmopathy.

As concerns this clonotype: Its target is not known.

Uncontrolled infection, other autoimmune disease, pregnancy or lactation disqualified patients from enrolment. Amplified TCR beta CDR3 regions came from RNA transcripts. First-round RT-PCR with HTBI primers amplified the TCR CDR3 region. TCRdb reprocessed the multiplex PCR reads via MiXCR and lists one record per CDR3 protein. The data contain 600,000 to 900,000 distinct CDR3 sequences, about 16% of them singletons. Material for sequencing was blood. The clonotype was recovered from a man aged 18 to 29 with Graves' hyperthyroidism.

CDR3 sequence: CASSPRTSDGYGYTF. The CDR3 DNA is TGTGCCAGCTCACCGCGGACCTCCGACGGGTATGGCTACACCTTC. The chain joins TRBV18 to TRBJ1-2; no clear D gene. V was clipped by 3 bases and J by 5 bases, with 16 bases between them. This CDR3 contains 15 residues. The germline V gene encodes CDR1 KGHSH and CDR2 LQKENI. The whole variable domain, remainder taken from reference TRBV18 and TRBJ1-2, is NAGVMQNPRHLVRRRGQEARLRCSPMKGHSHVYWYRQLPEEGLKFMVYLQKENIIDESGMPKERFSAEFPKEGPSILRIQQVVRGDSAAYFCASSPRTSDGYGYTFGSGTRLTVV.